The next 16 T cell receptor beta chains were all read from a single sample in a study of blood T cells in healthy people across ages. With a J-beta primer mix and a sample-barcoded 5' primer, a second PCR ran about 7 to 11 cycles. TCRdb re-called the 5' RACE reads through MiXCR, storing one row per CDR3 protein. Of about 970,000 distinct CDR3 sequences in the sample, about 51% were seen once. Material for sequencing was blood. The receptors derive from an older woman in good health.

The chain has TRBV20-1 and TRBJ2-6; 7 nucleotides agree with TRBD1. CDR1 is DFQATT and CDR2 is SNEGSKA in the germline V gene (reference sequence). Unmatched junction bases numbered 7, after V lost 6 bases and J lost 2 bases. The CDR3 is 15 amino acids. The CDR3 DNA is TGCAGTGCAAGCCTACAGGGGACTGGGGCCAACGTCCTGACTTTC. Residues: CSASLQGTGANVLTF.

J is TRBJ1-2 and V is TRBV5-1; D is undetermined. The CDR3 covers 15 residues. Trimming took 3 bases from V and 1 from J, leaving 13 bases between them. Germline V CDR1 and CDR2: SGHRS, YFSETQ. The CDR3 sequence is CASSSRTGRNYGYTF. CDR3 bases: TGCGCCAGCAGCTCGCGGACGGGCCGTAACTATGGCTACACCTTC.

This clonotype turned up a few times. This chain uses TRBV28 with TRBJ1-1, with 9 bases matching TRBD1. V shed 11 bases and J 5 bases; nucleotides not matched to a gene: 15. CDR3 length: 15 amino acids. CDR1 and CDR2 (germline): MDHEN, SYDVKM. The CDR3 DNA sequence: TGTGCCGCCCAGAGCCCGGGACAGGGACTGACTGAAGCTTTCTTT. This codes for CAAQSPGQGLTEAFF.

The chain is built from TRBV10-3 and TRBJ2-7; 8 bases fit TRBD1. Germline lookup yields CDR1 ENHRY and CDR2 SYGVKD. The CDR3 has 16 amino acids. Trimming at V came to 4 bases and at J to 0 bases, leaving 8 bases not matched to a gene. In nucleotides, the CDR3 is TGTGCCATCAGTGGAGACAGGGGTAGTAGCTCCTACGAGCAGTACTTC. Its protein is CAISGDRGSSSYEQYF.

This clonotype has a count of ten or more. This rearrangement joins TRBV29-1 to TRBJ2-3, with TRBD2 matching 9 bases. The CDR3 runs 16 residues. CDR1 is SQVTM and CDR2 is ANQGSEA in the germline V gene. V shed 4 bases and J 4 bases; nucleotides not matched to a gene: 12. This CDR3 reads CSVGRHSGSYSDTQYF. CDR3 in DNA: TGCAGCGTTGGGAGGCATAGCGGGAGTTATTCAGATACGCAGTATTTT.

The DNA for the CDR3 is TGTGCCAGCAGCCCGACGGGGCAGGCCCTTTATGGCTACACCTTC. It translates to CASSPTGQALYGYTF. The chain has TRBV12-3 or TRBV12-4 and TRBJ1-2; possible D gene TRBD1, 5 bases. Deletions cut 6 bases from V and 5 bases from J, with 19 bases between. The CDR3 extends over 15 amino acids.

This chain connects TRBV21-1 to TRBJ2-5; the table names TRBD2, a call not compared with the DNA. TRBV21-1 is assigned pseudogene status. The length of the CDR3 is 17 residues. The CDR3 DNA reads TGTGCCAGCAGCAAAGAGGATAGCGGGAGGGTACAAGAGACCCAGTACTTC. Its protein product is CASSKEDSGRVQETQYF.

J is TRBJ2-4 and V is TRBV20-1, with 8 bases aligning to TRBD2. Germline V gene data show CDR1 as DFQATT and CDR2 as SNEGSKA (reference sequence). The CDR3 covers 15 residues. V dropped 1 base and J dropped 13; count of bases not matched to a gene: 15. The CDR3 nucleotides are TGCAGTGCTAGAGCAACCCCAGGGGCGCGGGGGGAGCAGTACTTC. This translates into CSARATPGARGEQYF.

A word on this clonotype: A much larger clone differs by one base, so this may be a read error. This rearrangement joins TRBV29-1 to TRBJ2-1, with 7 bases aligning to TRBD2. The germline V gene encodes CDR1 SQVTM and CDR2 ANQGSEA. Losses at the gene ends were 7 bases for V and 2 bases for J; bases not matched to a gene: 11. This CDR3 is 15 amino acids long. The CDR3 loop reads CSARRGGSPYNEQFF. The CDR3 DNA follows: TGCAGCGCCCGAAGGGGCGGGAGCCCCTACAATGAGCAGTTCTTC.

The chain recombines TRBV6-5 with TRBJ1-2; D not resolved. The CDR3 loop spans 14 amino acids. Trimming removed 2 bases from V and 4 bases from J, with 11 bases in between. CDR1 MNHEY and CDR2 SVGAGI come from the germline V gene. Here the CDR3 DNA reads TGTGCCAGCAGTTACGGAGATTCCGTCTATGGCTACACCTTC. Translated: CASSYGDSVYGYTF.

The V gene is TRBV4-1, the J gene TRBJ2-1; D perhaps matches TRBD2 (5 bases). Per the germline V gene, CDR1 is MGHRA and CDR2 is YSYEKL. The CDR3 spans 14 residues. V was pared by 4 bases and J by 5 bases, with 12 bases between. The CDR3 spells CASSRADLNNEQFF. The DNA for the CDR3 is TGCGCCAGCAGCCGAGCGGACTTAAACAATGAGCAGTTCTTC.

In this sample, this clonotype turned up a few times. The chain employs TRBV29-1 and TRBJ2-4, with TRBD2 matching over 12 bases. The CDR3 runs to 19 residues. V shed 7 bases, J shed 3 bases, and the junction held 19 bases outside the gene matches. From germline, CDR1 is SQVTM and CDR2 ANQGSEA. The chain's CDR3 is CSAMPLLLAGGPGKNIQYF. The CDR3 region has the DNA TGCAGCGCCATGCCCCTGCTGCTAGCGGGAGGGCCGGGCAAAAACATTCAGTACTTC.

Ten or more counts support this clonotype. The genes are TRBV29-1 and TRBJ2-3, with TRBD2 identical over 7 bases. In germline, CDR1 is SQVTM, CDR2 ANQGSEA. This CDR3 contains 18 residues. Trimming cost V 6 bases and J 1 base; bases outside gene matches: 19. CDR3: CSVRRGVHPIEGTDTQYF. Here the CDR3 DNA reads TGCAGCGTCAGACGGGGGGTACACCCTATCGAAGGCACAGATACGCAGTATTTT.

This clonotype showed up many times. The chain is built from TRBV20-1 and TRBJ2-3; 12 nucleotides match TRBD1. V shed 3 bases and J 3 bases; nucleotides not matched to a gene: 10. The CDR3 has 17 amino acids. Germline lookup yields CDR1 DFQATT and CDR2 SNEGSKA (reference sequence). The CDR3 nucleotides are TGCAGTGCTAGTTGGGGGACAGGGGGCGTTCGGACAGATACGCAGTATTTT. Protein product: CSASWGTGGVRTDTQYF.

This sequence joins TRBV28 and TRBJ2-7; D possibly corresponds to TRBD2 (6 bases). The V and J ends lost 5 bases and 9 bases respectively, with 23 bases between them. Germline CDR1 is MDHEN and CDR2 is SYDVKM. This CDR3 spans 15 amino acids. CDR3 protein: CASSPYLTGGNVQYF. The CDR3 DNA is TGTGCCAGCAGTCCCTACCTTACTGGCGGGAACGTGCAGTACTTC.

The J gene is TRBJ1-2, the V gene TRBV18; 9 nucleotides line up with TRBD1. V dropped 4 bases and J dropped 9; count of bases not matched to a gene: 9. Germline assignment: CDR1 KGHSH and CDR2 LQKENI. This CDR3 spans 14 amino acids. In nucleotides, the CDR3 is TGTGCCAGCTCACGGACGGGACAGGGTTTTAGCTACACCTTC. Its protein product is CASSRTGQGFSYTF.